This T cell receptor (beta chain) emerged from a study of T cell responses to AZD1222 COVID-19 vaccine. After removal of 4 bases from V and 4 bases from J, the junction contained 7 bases not matched to a gene. Germline V lookup: CDR1 SGHDT, CDR2 YYEEEE. The CDR3 consists of 15 residues. The data were produced by immunoSEQ multiplex PCR, yet TCRdb's version contains in-frame clones alone and is incomplete. The sample shows 100,000 to 130,000 clones, over 80% of them seen only once. The V call is TRBV5-6, the J call TRBJ1-3; TRBD1 matches 8 bases. The TCR sequence derives from an adult who received the AZD1222 COVID-19 vaccine. The sequencing used peripheral blood, collected 28 days after the second AZD1222 dose. This chain's CDR3 is CASSETGDVGNTIYF. Written as DNA, the CDR3 is TGTGCCAGCAGCGAGACAGGGGACGTCGGAAACACCATATATTTT.